The T cell receptor (beta chain) described here comes from a study of blood T cell repertoires in COVID-19. Study overall: Sites across the United States, Italy and Spain contributed samples from acute and convalescent COVID-19. T cells, B-cell-depleted T cells, or PBMCs provided the cDNA or gDNA that served as material.

Germline V gene lookup returns CDR1 LGHNA and CDR2 YSLEER. The CDR3 length is 16 residues. The trim removed 0 bases at V and 5 bases at J, leaving 7 bases unmatched. Produced via immunoSEQ multiplex PCR; TCRdb's table is partial and in-frame only. This sample has roughly 100,000 clones, with roughly four fifths found just once. The sequence came from a man aged 60-69 years with acute or convalescent COVID-19. The rearrangement links TRBV4-3 to TRBJ1-2, with TRBD1 matching over 9 bases. The sequencing input was peripheral blood. This chain's CDR3 is CASSQDETGGAYGYTF. The CDR3 DNA follows: TGCGCCAGCAGCCAAGACGAAACAGGGGGCGCGTATGGCTACACCTTC.